This T cell receptor beta chain was sequenced for a study of cytotoxic CD8 clonotypes in ibrutinib-treated CLL. Background on the study: Partial responders 24, complete 2; approximately twelve progressed and approximately 15 stayed in remission by median around 71 months. Findings of the study overall: Collection times varied between progressing and sustained-remission patients.

There are 13 residues in the CDR3. CDR1 WNHNN and CDR2 SYGVQD come from the germline V gene (reference sequence). The ends were cut back, 2 bases at V and 4 bases at J, with 6 bases in the middle. Investigators sought sequencing depths of between 1 in 200,000 and 1 in 1 million T cells. The repertoire was sequenced with immunoSEQ multiplex PCR; TCRdb's copy has only in-frame clones and lacks some. The data show about 140,000 clones, 65% to 85% seen once. For this clone: Its antigen is as yet unknown.

This specimen consisted of PBMCs, obtained after 36 months of ibrutinib treatment. The gene calls are TRBV10-1 and TRBJ2-1; no firm D call. The source of this sequence is a human donor with chronic lymphocytic leukemia. In DNA, the CDR3 is TGCGCCAGCAGTGAGGCGGAGTACAATGAGCAGTTCTTC. Translating gives CASSEAEYNEQFF.